The rows below give T cell receptor beta chains drawn from one sample of a study of OX40 agonist ivuxolimab in advanced cancers. Sequenced by immunoSEQ multiplex PCR; TCRdb stores in-frame clones only, minus some. The sample lists more than 60,000 clones, roughly 84% occurring once. The input for sequencing was CD4+ or CD8+ T cells sorted from blood, taken in a trial of the OX40 agonist ivuxolimab. The receptors were sampled from an adult with an advanced solid tumor such as melanoma, head and neck, liver or kidney cancer. The CDR3 runs from the conserved cysteine through the conserved F or W. A D gene is named only where the DNA matches it firmly. Not all rows give a size; the values are once, few, many and, for expanded clones, a class.

abundance | j_gene | d_gene | v_gene | CDR3nt | CDR3aa
once | TRBJ1-3 | NA | TRBV6-1 | TGTGCCAGCAGTGAAGCGAATCAACAGATACTCATCTCTGGAAACACCATATATTTT | CASSEANQQILISGNTIYF
NA | TRBJ1-2 | NA | TRBV18 | TGTGCCAGCTCAGTGGGGGCAGCCACTAACTATGGCTACACCTTC | CASSVGAATNYGYTF
NA | TRBJ2-2 | TRBD1 | TRBV6-5 | TGTGCCAGCATCAGACAGGGGGCCACCGGGGAGCTGTTTTTT | CASIRQGATGELFF
NA | TRBJ2-7 | NA | TRBV5-6 | TGTGCCAGCAGCTTGTCGGGGGTTTCCTACGAGCAGTACTTC | CASSLSGVSYEQYF
NA | TRBJ1-2 | NA | TRBV5-4 | TGTGCCAGCAGCCGGATCGGAGGTGGCTACACCTTC | CASSRIGGGYTF
NA | TRBJ1-1 | TRBD1 | TRBV19 | TGTGCCAGTGGTCCGGACAGGGTGAACACTGAAGCTTTCTTT | CASGPDRVNTEAFF
NA | TRBJ2-1 | NA | TRBV5-4 | TGTGCCAGCAAGAGGACAGATTCCTACAATGAGCAGTTCTTC | CASKRTDSYNEQFF
NA | TRBJ1-4 | NA | TRBV5-1 | TGCGCCAGCAGCCCCGTCTCAGTTGCTAATGAAAAACTGTTTTTT | CASSPVSVANEKLFF
NA | TRBJ2-2 | TRBD2 | TRBV14 | TGTGCCAGCAGCCGCGTAGCGGGGGGGCCGGCCGGGGAGCTGTTTTTT | CASSRVAGGPAGELFF
NA | TRBJ2-7 | NA | TRBV18 | TGTGCCAGCCTGACAGGGCGGGGAGGCGAGCAGTACTTC | CASLTGRGGEQYF
NA | TRBJ2-6 | NA | TRBV2 | TGTGCCAGCAGAAGGGGGGTTGGCGGGGCCAACGTCCTGACTTTC | CASRRGVGGANVLTF
NA | TRBJ2-7 | NA | TRBV7-2 | TGTGCCAGCAGCTTATGTCGGGCCGACGAGCAGTACTTC | CASSLCRADEQYF
once | TRBJ2-3 | TRBD2 | TRBV19 | TGTGCCAGTACTAAATTTGGGGCTAGCGGGGTCACAGATACGCAGTATTTT | CASTKFGASGVTDTQYF
once | TRBJ2-1 | NA | TRBV14 | TGTGCCAGCAGCCAAGATAGAGGGGAAGGCGCCTACAATGAGCAGTTCTTC | CASSQDRGEGAYNEQFF
NA | TRBJ1-4 | NA | TRBV5-8 | TGTGCCAGCAGCTTGGTTGGGGGATGGGAAAAACTGTTTTTT | CASSLVGGWEKLFF
NA | TRBJ2-2 | TRBD1 | TRBV5-1 | TGCGCCAGCAGCGAGCGCCGGGACAGGGGAATCGGGGAGCTGTTTTTT | CASSERRDRGIGELFF
NA | TRBJ1-3 | NA | TRBV30 | TGTGCCTCACTCTTTGCGGGTGGAAACACCATATATTTT | CASLFAGGNTIYF
NA | TRBJ2-5 | NA | TRBV18 | TGTGCCAGCTCACCGGACAGTATAATTTCCCCGAAAGAGACCCAGTACTTC | CASSPDSIISPKETQYF
NA | TRBJ1-5 | NA | TRBV6-1 | TGTGCCAGTACAGGGAGCCTCAATCAGCCCCAGCATTTT | CASTGSLNQPQHF
NA | TRBJ1-5 | TRBD1 | TRBV6-1 | TGTGCCAGCAAGATTCCGACAGGGGGGGGGCCCCAGCATTTT | CASKIPTGGGPQHF